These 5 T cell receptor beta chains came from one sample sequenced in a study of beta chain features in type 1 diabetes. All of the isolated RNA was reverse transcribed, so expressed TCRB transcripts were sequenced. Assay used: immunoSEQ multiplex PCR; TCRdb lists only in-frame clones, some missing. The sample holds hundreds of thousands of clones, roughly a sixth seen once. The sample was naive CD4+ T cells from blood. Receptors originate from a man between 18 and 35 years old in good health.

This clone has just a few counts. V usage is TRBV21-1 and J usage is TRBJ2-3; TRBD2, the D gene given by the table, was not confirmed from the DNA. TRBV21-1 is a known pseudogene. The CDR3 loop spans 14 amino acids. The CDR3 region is CASSKRDCTDTQYF. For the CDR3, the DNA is TGTGCCAGCAGCAAACGGGACTGCACAGATACGCAGTATTTT.

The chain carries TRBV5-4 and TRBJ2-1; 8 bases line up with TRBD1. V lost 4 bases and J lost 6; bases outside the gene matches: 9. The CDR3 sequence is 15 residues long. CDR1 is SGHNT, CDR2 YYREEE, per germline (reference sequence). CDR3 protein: CASSPDRVGANEQFF. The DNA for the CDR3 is TGTGCCAGCAGCCCGGACAGGGTGGGGGCCAATGAGCAGTTCTTC. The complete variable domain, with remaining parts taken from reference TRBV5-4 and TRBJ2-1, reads ETGVTQSPTHLIKTRGQQVTLRCSSQSGHNTVSWYQQALGQGPQFIFQYYREEENGRGNFPPRFSGLQFPNYSSELNVNALELDDSALYLCASSPDRVGANEQFFGPGTRLTVL.

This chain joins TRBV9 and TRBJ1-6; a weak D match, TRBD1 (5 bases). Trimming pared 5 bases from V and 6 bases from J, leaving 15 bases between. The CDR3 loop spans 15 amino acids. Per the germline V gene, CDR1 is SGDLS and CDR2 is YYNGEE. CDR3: CASSRPGRGNSPLHF. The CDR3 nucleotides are TGTGCCAGCAGTAGACCTGGGAGGGGTAATTCACCCCTCCACTTT.

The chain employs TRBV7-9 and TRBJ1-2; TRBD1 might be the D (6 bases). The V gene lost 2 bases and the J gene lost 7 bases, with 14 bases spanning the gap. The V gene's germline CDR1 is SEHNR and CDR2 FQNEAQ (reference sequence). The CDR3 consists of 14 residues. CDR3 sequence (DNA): TGTGCCAGCAGCTTAACGCAGGGGAGTGCTGGCTACACCTTC. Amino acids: CASSLTQGSAGYTF.

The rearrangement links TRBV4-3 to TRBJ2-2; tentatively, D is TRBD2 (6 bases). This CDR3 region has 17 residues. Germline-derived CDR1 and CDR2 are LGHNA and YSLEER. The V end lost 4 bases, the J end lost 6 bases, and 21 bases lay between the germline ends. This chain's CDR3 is CASSPVPAGGSAGELFF. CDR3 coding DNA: TGCGCCAGCAGCCCTGTACCTGCTGGAGGGAGCGCCGGGGAGCTGTTTTTT.